These 23 T cell receptor beta chains share one sample of origin, sequenced in a study of T-cell reconstitution after alpha-beta-depleted transplantation in children (dated by TCRdb to the mid-2010s). The library was obtained by PCR. The sample was run on an Illumina HiSeq 2500. Molecular barcoding was employed in the preparation of TCR libraries, with unique molecular identifiers being used to normalize TCRbeta repertoire quantification. The raw public data were reprocessed by TCRdb itself: fastp quality trimming at Q25, MiXCR clonotype calling, in-frame beta chains only. Duplicate CDR3 protein sequences are folded into a single record with the most common DNA and genes. The sample table records just under 350,000 distinct CDR3 sequences; 15% to 20% of these occur just once. The ten largest clones capture around 38% of the sample. The sample's treatment or condition, from its label and the paper: allogeneic hematopoietic cell transplantation with graft depleted of TCRalphabeta T cells and CD19 B cells.

The sample here was PBMCs, mostly from graft donor cells, taken 360 days after TCRalphabeta/CD19-depleted stem cell transplant. The receptors originated from a male patient between 2 and 10 years old who had a stem cell transplant for acute lymphoblastic leukemia, so the T cells may come from the graft donor.

This rearrangement joins TRBV4-3 to TRBJ2-3; possibly TRBD1 or TRBD2 for D (5 bases each). This CDR3 has 18 amino acids. Germline CDR1 LGHNA, CDR2 YSLEER. Between the trimmed V and J ends, which lost 0 bases and 0 bases, there was a span of 16 bases. CDR3 in DNA: TGCGCCAGCAGCCAAGATTTTGTTGGGGGAATCAGCACAGATACGCAGTATTTT. As protein: CASSQDFVGGISTDTQYF.

This clonotype was observed many times. The chain employs TRBV20-1 and TRBJ2-1; 11 bases line up with TRBD2. Germline V gives CDR1 DFQATT, CDR2 SNEGSKA (reference sequence). V shed 3 bases, J shed 2 bases, and the junction held 3 bases outside the gene matches. This CDR3 has 15 residues. The CDR3 DNA follows: TGCAGTGCTAGGCCACTAGCGGGAGCCTACAATGAGCAGTTCTTC. This encodes CSARPLAGAYNEQFF.

This clonotype was picked up a small number of times. V gene TRBV6-1 combines with J gene TRBJ1-6; D is ambiguous. This CDR3 has 17 residues. V was clipped by 6 bases and J by 0 bases, with 15 bases between them. Germline V gene sequence: CDR1 MNHNS, CDR2 SASEGT. The CDR3 DNA is TGTGCCAGCAGCCCCCTGGGGTATGGCTCCTATAATTCACCCCTCCACTTT. Its protein is CASSPLGYGSYNSPLHF.

Only a few counts were recorded for this clonotype. The chain combines TRBV28 with TRBJ2-7; the match to TRBD2 covers 14 bases. The length of the CDR3 is 16 residues. J lost 5 bases, V lost 5 bases, and 8 bases had no gene match. CDR1 is MDHEN, CDR2 SYDVKM, per germline. CDR3 region: CASSPPGLAGVHEQYF. The CDR3 DNA sequence: TGTGCCAGCAGTCCCCCGGGACTAGCGGGAGTCCACGAGCAGTACTTC.

There are a few counts of this clonotype. CDR3 nucleotides: TGCAGTGCGTCCCGGGGGGTCTCAACTAATGAAAAACTGTTTTTT. Its translation is CSASRGVSTNEKLFF. The J gene is TRBJ1-4, the V gene TRBV20-1, with D perhaps TRBD1 (5 bases). This CDR3 contains 15 residues. Trimming stripped 6 bases from V and 0 bases from J, with 14 bases between. Germline V CDR1 and CDR2: DFQATT, SNEGSKA (reference sequence).

V is TRBV7-3 and J is TRBJ2-3, with unresolved D. V dropped 0 bases and J dropped 4 bases, with 8 bases sitting between them. This CDR3 is 14 amino acids long. CDR1 is SGHTA, CDR2 FQGTGA, per germline. The chain's CDR3 is CASSLTAVADTQYF. DNA of the CDR3: TGTGCCAGCAGCTTAACAGCAGTCGCAGATACGCAGTATTTT.

CDR3 sequence reads: CASRAGNLELFF. The CDR3 DNA sequence: TGTGCCAGCCGAGCGGGGAACTTGGAACTGTTTTTT. The rearrangement joins TRBV28 to TRBJ1-4; D is undetermined. V lost 8 bases and J 12 bases, leaving 16 bases between the germline ends. Germline assignment: CDR1 MDHEN and CDR2 SYDVKM. The CDR3 extends over 12 amino acids.

This clonotype has a handful of counts. V and J are TRBV20-1 and TRBJ2-2; possible D gene TRBD2, 5 bases. The germline V gene has CDR1 DFQATT and CDR2 SNEGSKA (reference sequence). V shed 3 bases and J shed 5 bases, with 10 bases lying between them. The CDR3 runs to 13 residues. CDR3 region: CSASEGRTGELFF. CDR3 DNA: TGCAGTGCTAGCGAGGGCCGGACCGGGGAGCTGTTTTTT.

The chain carries TRBV6-5 and TRBJ2-7; TRBD2 aligns across 7 bases. The CDR3 spans 17 residues. The germline V gene has CDR1 MNHEY and CDR2 SVGAGI. V lost 2 bases to trimming and J lost 2 bases; unmatched junction nucleotides: 12. The CDR3 DNA is TGTGCCAGCAGTTACACCCGTCCGCGGGAGTGGCCCTACGAGCAGTACTTC. Amino acid sequence: CASSYTRPREWPYEQYF.

V is TRBV4-1 and J is TRBJ1-5; D call uncertain. The CDR3 is 14 amino acids. V lost 4 bases, J lost 0 bases, and 7 bases lay in between. CDR1 and CDR2 from the germline V gene are MGHRA and YSYEKL. CDR3 amino acids: CASSRWYSNQPQHF. The CDR3 DNA follows: TGCGCCAGCAGCCGCTGGTATAGCAATCAGCCCCAGCATTTT.

The rearrangement joins TRBV6-1 to TRBJ2-3; D call uncertain. The V gene lost 6 bases and the J gene lost 0 bases, with 22 bases spanning the gap. The length of the CDR3 is 18 residues. Germline CDR1 reads MNHNS; CDR2 reads SASEGT. CDR3 amino acids: CASRQHGPPRSSTDTQYF. DNA for the CDR3: TGTGCCAGCAGACAACACGGACCTCCCCGGAGTAGCACAGATACGCAGTATTTT.

The chain recombines TRBV7-2 with TRBJ2-1; D not resolved. CDR3 length equals 13 residues. V dropped 5 bases and J dropped 0 bases, with 5 bases sitting between them. From germline, CDR1 is SGHTA and CDR2 FQGNSA. CDR3 region: CASSPLSYNEQFF. CDR3 sequence (DNA): TGTGCCAGCAGCCCTCTCTCCTACAATGAGCAGTTCTTC.

This clonotype was observed a few times. The chain joins TRBV11-2 to TRBJ2-1; tentative D call: TRBD1 (5 bases). Trimming removed 3 bases at V and 4 bases at J, with 28 bases between. CDR3 length: 20 residues. Germline lookup yields CDR1 SGHAT and CDR2 FQNNGV. This CDR3 reads CASSFRQLSRQFSDYNEQFF. CDR3 DNA: TGTGCCAGCAGCTTCCGCCAGCTTAGCAGACAGTTCTCTGATTACAATGAGCAGTTCTTC. The variable domain in full, with the rest retrieved from reference TRBV11-2 and TRBJ2-1, is EAGVAQSPRYKIIEKRQSVAFWCNPISGHATLYWYQQILGQGPKLLIQFQNNGVVDDSQLPKDRFSAERLKGVDSTLKIQPAKLEDSAVYLCASSFRQLSRQFSDYNEQFFGPGTRLTVL.

This chain's CDR3 is CASSGEGLLQETQYF. DNA of the CDR3: TGTGCCAGCAGCGGGGAGGGACTATTACAAGAGACCCAGTACTTC. This rearrangement joins TRBV9 to TRBJ2-5; TRBD2 matches 7 bases. Germline assignment: CDR1 SGDLS and CDR2 YYNGEE. CDR3 size: 15 residues. J gave up 2 bases and V 3 bases, and 7 bases lay outside the gene matches.

This chain joins TRBV2 and TRBJ2-3; D is unresolved. The CDR3 spans 15 residues. The V gene's germline CDR1 is SNHLY and CDR2 FYNNEI. V shed 3 bases and J shed 2 bases, with 12 bases lying between them. CDR3 protein: CASSDGPWATDTQYF. DNA for the CDR3: TGTGCCAGCAGTGACGGACCCTGGGCCACAGATACGCAGTATTTT.

This chain uses TRBV12-3 or TRBV12-4 with TRBJ2-7, with 7 bases matching TRBD2. Unmatched junction bases numbered 13, after V lost 2 bases and J lost 3 bases. This CDR3 is 17 amino acids long. The CDR3 is CASSLTPLGVAGYEQYF. The CDR3 nucleotides read TGTGCCAGCAGTTTAACCCCCTTAGGGGTAGCGGGCTACGAGCAGTACTTC.

The chain carries TRBV5-1 and TRBJ2-5, with 9 nucleotides matching TRBD1. Germline V gene lookup returns CDR1 SGHRS and CDR2 YFSETQ. The CDR3 sequence is 14 residues long. The trim removed 1 base at V and 3 bases at J, leaving 1 base unmatched. The chain's CDR3 is CASSLRQGEETQYF. In nucleotides, the CDR3 is TGCGCCAGCAGCTTGAGACAGGGGGAAGAGACCCAGTACTTC.

This clonotype has more than one count but fewer than ten. V is TRBV28 and J is TRBJ2-3; a possible D gene is TRBD2 (5 bases). Per germline, CDR1 MDHEN and CDR2 SYDVKM. Trimming took off 3 bases at V and 1 base at J, with 17 bases between the two ends. The CDR3 contains 17 residues. The CDR3 DNA follows: TGTGCCAGCAGTTTCGCCGGGCTCGGAGGAGGCACAGATACGCAGTATTTT. Translated: CASSFAGLGGGTDTQYF. Based on the CDR3 plus reference TRBV28 and TRBJ2-3, the full variable domain is DVKVTQSSRYLVKRTGEKVFLECVQDMDHENMFWYRQDPGLGLRLIYFSYDVKMKEKGDIPEGYSVSREKKERFSLILESASTNQTSMYLCASSFAGLGGGTDTQYFGPGTRLTVL.

V is TRBV5-1 and J is TRBJ2-1; 10 bases are shared with TRBD2. Germline V gene data show CDR1 as SGHRS and CDR2 as YFSETQ. This CDR3 is 14 amino acids long. V was pared by 4 bases and J by 7 bases, with 5 bases of the junction left unmatched. CDR3 sequence: CASSLAGVSNEQFF. The DNA for the CDR3 is TGCGCCAGCAGCCTAGCGGGAGTTTCAAATGAGCAGTTCTTC.

This clonotype showed up many times. The chain is built from TRBV6-5 and TRBJ2-1; D may be TRBD1 (6 bases). CDR3 length: 17 amino acids. CDR1 is MNHEY, CDR2 SVGAGI, per germline. Between the trimmed V and J ends, which lost 6 bases and 5 bases, there was a span of 23 bases. The CDR3 reads CASSKTGLPTKDNEQFF. The CDR3 region has the DNA TGTGCCAGCAGCAAAACAGGGCTTCCTACTAAGGACAATGAGCAGTTCTTC.

The rearrangement joins TRBV12-3 or TRBV12-4 to TRBJ1-2, with 7 bases aligning to TRBD1. Losses at the gene ends were 6 bases for V and 4 bases for J; bases not matched to a gene: 8. CDR3 size: 14 residues. This CDR3 reads CASSPTGAVYGYTF. As DNA, the CDR3 is TGTGCCAGCAGCCCTACAGGGGCCGTCTATGGCTACACCTTC.

This clonotype was observed many times. This chain joins TRBV12-3 or TRBV12-4 and TRBJ2-7; unclear D gene. Trimming cost V 6 bases and J 0 bases, with 18 bases left between them. The CDR3 covers 16 residues. In DNA form, the CDR3 reads TGTGCCAGCAGCCGCATGGGATGGTCAGACTCCTACGAGCAGTACTTC. Protein sequence: CASSRMGWSDSYEQYF.

The table lists this clonotype with many counts. The gene calls are TRBV3-1 and TRBJ2-2; D is undetermined. Germline V gene data show CDR1 as LGHDT and CDR2 as YNNKEL (reference sequence). This CDR3 has 13 amino acids. The V end was cut by 7 bases, the J end by 11 bases, with 17 bases between. The DNA of the CDR3 is TGTGCCAGCACCATTTCGCCGGCCCCAGAGCTGTTTTTT. This codes for CASTISPAPELFF.